The clone carrying this TCR beta chain turned up a few times. Its antigen is undetermined. The protein given in TCRdb and the translation of the DNA differ at residue 10, and the sequence presented here derives from the DNA. The genes are named according to mouse. The read stops 3 residues short of the end of the CDR3; the missing end is completed from the germline J gene. The data were taken from a study of CD8+ T cells in alopecia areata. Study-wide context: Graft recipients were approximately 7-11-week-old female C3H/HeJ mice, and donor skin originated from approximately 6-13-month-old C3H/HeJ mice with spontaneous alopecia. General observations from the study: Scalp lesions, especially in alopecia totalis/universalis, had higher clonality than normal scalp. In scalp samples, resident alphabeta T cells of normal skin are also sequenced.

The CDR3 is 13 residues long. The V end lost 2 bases, the J end lost 6 bases, and 8 bases lay between the germline ends. In germline, CDR1 is NSQYPW, CDR2 LRSPGD (reference sequence). RNA extraction and reverse transcription yielded cDNA as sequencing template. Generated by immunoSEQ multiplex PCR, the TCRdb table keeps only in-frame clones and is missing some. This sample comprises around 100,000 clones, none seen once only. The rearrangement links TRBV1 to TRBJ1-3; weak D call: TRBD1 (5 bases). Sequences were obtained from lesional skin. This TCR was sampled from a C3H/HeJ mouse with alopecia areata. Strain haplotype (MHC): H2-k. Partial CDR3 DNA: TGCACCTGCAGTGCATGGACATTAAATACG. Its translation is CTCSAWTLNT. The whole CDR3 protein is CTCSAWTLNTLYF.